A selection of T cell receptor beta chains follows, all from one sample in a study of T cell repertoires in cytomegalovirus infection. Their cognate antigens are unknown. TCRdb reanalysed the reads using MiXCR and keeps one entry per CDR3 protein. Among approximately 110,000 distinct CDR3 sequences listed, 25% to 35% were seen once. Specimen: CD8+ T cells from cultured PBMCs, collected from culture after CMV antigen stimulation. The source of these receptors is a human donor in good health (CMV status not recorded). Some clones in this sample may be carry-over from other donors' samples. CDR3s include the opening cysteine and the closing phenylalanine or tryptophan. A D gene is named only where the DNA matches it firmly. Clone size is not always given. Where it is, it says once, few, many or a class for expanded clones.

J gene,D gene,clone size,V gene,CDR3 protein,CDR3 DNA
TRBJ2-3,-,-,TRBV27,CASSPLRLRTDTQYF,TGTGCCAGCAGTCCCCTACGGCTCAGAACAGATACGCAGTATTTT
TRBJ2-7,-,-,TRBV7-6,CASSLAEFSSREQYF,TGTGCCAGCAGCTTAGCCGAGTTCTCCTCTAGGGAGCAGTACTTC
TRBJ2-7,TRBD2,-,TRBV7-9,CASSRGGEYEQYF,TGTGCCAGCAGCCGTGGGGGGGAATACGAGCAGTACTTC
TRBJ2-7,TRBD1,few,TRBV7-9,CASSPRGQGDYEQYF,TGTGCCAGCAGCCCTCGCGGACAGGGGGACTACGAGCAGTACTTC
TRBJ2-3,-,-,TRBV5-1,CASSYGPGTGTDTQYF,TGCGCCAGCAGCTATGGCCCCGGGACCGGCACAGATACGCAGTATTTT
TRBJ2-2,TRBD1,-,TRBV5-4,CASSPRQGASTGELFF,TGTGCCAGCAGCCCGCGACAGGGGGCAAGCACCGGGGAGCTGTTTTTT
TRBJ1-2,TRBD1,few,TRBV19,CASSIGTEFDGYTF,TGTGCCAGTAGTATTGGGACAGAATTTGATGGCTACACCTTC
TRBJ1-1,-,few,TRBV18,CASSPPNSNGKAFF,TGTGCCAGCTCACCACCTAACAGCAACGGCAAAGCTTTCTTT
TRBJ2-1,TRBD1,many,TRBV4-1,CASSAPGTGGGNEQFF,TGCGCCAGCAGCGCACCCGGGACAGGGGGCGGCAATGAGCAGTTCTTC
TRBJ1-4,-,-,TRBV7-9,CASSPDSEVELFF,TGTGCCAGCAGCCCAGATAGCGAGGTGGAACTGTTTTTT
TRBJ2-3,-,-,TRBV7-9,CASSSPGGTDTQYF,TGTGCCAGCAGCAGCCCTGGTGGCACAGATACGCAGTATTTT
TRBJ1-1,TRBD1,many,TRBV7-6,CASSFILGQGADMNTEAFF,TGTGCCAGCAGCTTTATTCTTGGACAGGGGGCGGATATGAACACTGAAGCTTTCTTT
TRBJ1-1,-,-,TRBV20-1,CSATHIRDTPPDTEAFF,TGCAGTGCTACCCACATCCGGGACACCCCACCGGACACTGAAGCTTTCTTT
TRBJ2-3,TRBD1,-,TRBV9,CASSGAWDRGGVADTQYF,TGTGCCAGCAGCGGAGCCTGGGACAGGGGAGGGGTCGCAGATACGCAGTATTTT
TRBJ2-7,TRBD2,many,TRBV7-2,CASSLAGRTSMDEQYF,TGTGCCAGCAGCTTAGCCGGACGGACTAGTATGGACGAGCAGTACTTC
TRBJ1-1,-,few,TRBV7-2,CASSFGSSTEAFF,TGTGCCAGCAGCTTCGGTTCTAGCACTGAAGCTTTCTTT
TRBJ1-2,-,-,TRBV20-1,CSGREGQDQNWNYGYTF,TGCAGTGGTCGCGAGGGGCAGGATCAAAACTGGAACTATGGCTACACCTTC
TRBJ1-1,TRBD1,few,TRBV20-1,CSARGTGSPEAFF,TGCAGTGCTAGAGGGACAGGGAGCCCTGAAGCTTTCTTT
TRBJ1-1,-,-,TRBV7-8,CASSLELDRNTEAFF,TGTGCCAGCAGCTTAGAATTGGACAGAAACACTGAAGCTTTCTTT
TRBJ2-5,-,-,TRBV6-8,CASSYAGTQYF,TGTGCCAGCAGTTACGCCGGGACCCAGTACTTC
TRBJ2-6,-,-,TRBV7-9,CASSLLQGTGANVLTF,TGTGCCAGCAGCTTATTACAGGGAACTGGGGCCAACGTCCTGACTTTC
TRBJ2-7,-,few,TRBV7-2,CASSPPHGAYEQYF,TGTGCCAGCAGCCCCCCTCACGGAGCCTACGAGCAGTACTTC
TRBJ2-3,TRBD1,-,TRBV2,CASSEPGQGVPDTQYF,TGTGCCAGCAGTGAACCTGGGCAGGGGGTTCCAGATACGCAGTATTTT
TRBJ1-4,-,many,TRBV28,CASSLEPVATNEKLFF,TGTGCCAGCAGTTTAGAGCCAGTTGCAACTAATGAAAAACTGTTTTTT
TRBJ2-1,TRBD1,-,TRBV11-1,CASSLNSRGSSSYNEQFF,TGTGCCAGCAGCTTAAATAGCAGGGGGTCGAGCTCCTACAATGAGCAGTTCTTC
TRBJ1-1,TRBD1,-,TRBV12-3/TRBV12-4,CASSLAGGDEAFF,TGTGCCAGCAGTTTAGCAGGGGGCGATGAAGCTTTCTTT
TRBJ2-1,-,few,TRBV10-2,CASSHDSPLDNEQFF,TGCGCCAGCAGCCACGACAGCCCCCTGGACAATGAGCAGTTCTTC
TRBJ1-6,TRBD1,many,TRBV4-1,CASSQTPGQGSSYNSPLHF,TGCGCCAGCAGCCAAACCCCGGGACAGGGGAGCTCCTATAATTCACCCCTCCACTTT
TRBJ2-2,TRBD1,-,TRBV12-3/TRBV12-4,CASSPDRGKDTGELFF,TGTGCCAGCAGCCCGGACAGGGGAAAAGACACCGGGGAGCTGTTTTTT
TRBJ1-5,TRBD1,-,TRBV6-5,CASSLGQGIQPQHF,TGTGCCAGCAGTTTGGGACAGGGCATCCAGCCCCAGCATTTT
TRBJ2-7,-,few,TRBV7-2,CASSPGPYDPSSYEQYF,TGTGCCAGCAGCCCCGGGCCCTATGACCCCTCATCCTACGAGCAGTACTTC
TRBJ2-3,TRBD1,-,TRBV7-3,CASSFGTGGFSTDTQYF,TGTGCCAGCAGCTTCGGGACAGGGGGCTTCAGCACAGATACGCAGTATTTT
TRBJ2-7,-,-,TRBV2,CASSDRRDSAYEQYF,TGTGCCAGCAGTGATCGGCGTGACAGTGCCTACGAGCAGTACTTC
TRBJ2-7,-,many,TRBV7-2,CASSLPVHEQYF,TGTGCCAGCAGCTTACCGGTCCACGAGCAGTACTTC
TRBJ2-5,TRBD1,-,TRBV5-4,CASSLGDRGLRETQYF,TGTGCCAGCAGCTTGGGAGACAGGGGGCTTAGAGAGACCCAGTACTTC
TRBJ2-5,-,few,TRBV6-2/TRBV6-3,CASSSTPQETQYF,TGTGCCAGCAGTTCTACCCCCCAAGAGACCCAGTACTTC
TRBJ1-2,-,-,TRBV4-1,CASSQDGGNYGYTF,TGCGCCAGCAGCCAAGATGGGGGAAACTATGGCTACACCTTC
TRBJ1-6,-,many,TRBV7-2,CASSPDRNSPLHF,TGTGCCAGCAGCCCGGACAGAAATTCACCCCTCCACTTT
TRBJ2-1,-,-,TRBV6-2/TRBV6-3,CASGGDPLYDEQFF,TGTGCCAGTGGGGGTGATCCTCTTTACGATGAGCAGTTCTTC
TRBJ2-7,TRBD1,-,TRBV6-5,CASSYRRGLVEQYF,TGTGCCAGCAGTTACCGCAGGGGGCTAGTCGAGCAGTACTTC
TRBJ2-1,TRBD1,-,TRBV28,CASSSDRGSSYNEQFF,TGTGCCAGCAGTTCCGACAGGGGTTCATCCTACAATGAGCAGTTCTTC
TRBJ1-2,-,many,TRBV7-4,CASSSSRGYTF,TGTGCCAGCAGCTCGTCCCGGGGCTACACCTTC
TRBJ2-2,-,-,TRBV4-3,CASSQVAGARTGELFF,TGCGCCAGCAGCCAAGTTGCGGGGGCGAGGACCGGGGAGCTGTTTTTT
TRBJ2-7,-,-,TRBV19,CASSMALKRISYEQYF,TGTGCCAGTAGTATGGCCCTGAAACGGATATCCTACGAGCAGTACTTC
TRBJ2-7,TRBD1,-,TRBV7-9,CASSFRTGGREQYF,TGTGCCAGCAGCTTTAGGACAGGGGGGCGCGAGCAGTACTTC
TRBJ2-2,-,many,TRBV7-6,CASSVQATGELFF,TGTGCCAGCAGCGTCCAGGCCACCGGGGAGCTGTTTTTT
TRBJ1-5,TRBD1,once,TRBV20-1,CSARDRYRTGPIPQHF,TGCAGTGCTAGAGATAGGTACCGGACAGGACCTATCCCCCAGCATTTT
TRBJ1-2,-,few,TRBV7-9,CASSSIGANYGYTF,TGTGCCAGCAGCTCAATAGGGGCAAACTATGGCTACACCTTC
TRBJ2-7,-,-,TRBV7-2,CASSLFSGPVGYEQYF,TGTGCCAGCAGCTTATTCTCGGGCCCTGTGGGCTACGAGCAGTACTTC
TRBJ2-5,-,-,TRBV20-1,CSARVPTGQETQYF,TGCAGTGCTAGAGTCCCAACAGGGCAAGAGACCCAGTACTTC
TRBJ2-1,TRBD1,-,TRBV7-2,CASSFLGQGFNEQFF,TGTGCCAGCAGCTTCCTGGGACAGGGCTTCAATGAGCAGTTCTTC